A single sample gave rise to the 12 T cell receptor beta chains below, sequenced in a study of tumor-infiltrating lymphocytes in localized non-small cell lung cancer. The table came from immunoSEQ multiplex PCR; TCRdb's copy has only in-frame clones and leaves some out. This table holds over 10,000 clones, approximately 83% found once. Sequencing was performed on uninvolved lung tissue not adjacent to the tumor. The origin of the receptors is a human donor with non-small cell lung cancer.

This clone was recorded only once. The chain combines TRBV5-1 with TRBJ1-2; unclear D gene. Germline V gene data show CDR1 as SGHRS and CDR2 as YFSETQ. The CDR3 consists of 13 residues. V lost 5 bases to trimming and J lost 2 bases, with 10 bases between them. CDR3 in amino acids: CASREPTNYGYTF. The CDR3 DNA reads TGCGCCAGCAGGGAGCCCACGAACTATGGCTACACCTTC.

The rearrangement links TRBV28 to TRBJ1-1, with D unclear. Germline V CDR1 and CDR2: MDHEN, SYDVKM. The CDR3 totals 11 residues. Trimming stripped 6 bases from V and 1 base from J, with 3 bases between. In nucleotides, the CDR3 is TGTGCCAGCAGGTCGAACACTGAAGCTTTCTTT. It translates to CASRSNTEAFF.

This clone was seen only a few times. This sequence joins TRBV7-8 and TRBJ1-1, with a tentative D call TRBD1 (5 bases). The CDR3 extends over 14 amino acids. Germline CDR1 reads SGHVS; CDR2 reads FQNEAQ. V lost 10 bases and J lost 0, with 15 bases in between. DNA for the CDR3: TGTGCCACGGGGGGGGGAGCGGTGAACACTGAAGCTTTCTTT. Protein: CATGGGAVNTEAFF.

The CDR3 is CASSPQGRDQPQHF. In nucleotides, the CDR3 is TGTGCCAGCTCACCACAGGGACGGGATCAGCCCCAGCATTTT. This rearrangement joins TRBV18 to TRBJ1-5; maybe TRBD1 (5 bases). In germline, CDR1 is KGHSH, CDR2 LQKENI. V lost 1 base and J 5 bases, leaving 9 bases between the germline ends. This CDR3 has 14 residues.

The rearrangement joins TRBV6-6 to TRBJ2-7; 9 nucleotides match TRBD2. The CDR3 contains 12 residues. Germline CDR1 is MNHNY and CDR2 is SVGAGI (reference sequence). Trimming at V came to 3 bases and at J to 9 bases, leaving 3 bases not matched to a gene. CDR3 protein: CASSYGTSLQYF. CDR3 DNA: TGTGCCAGCAGTTATGGGACTAGCCTGCAGTACTTC.

V is TRBV25-1 and J is TRBJ2-2; TRBD2 agrees at 8 bases. Trimming at V came to 4 bases and at J to 5 bases, leaving 6 bases not matched to a gene. Per germline, CDR1 MGHDK and CDR2 SYGVNS. This CDR3 comprises 15 residues. The CDR3 coding sequence is TGTGCCAGCAGTGCCGGGACTAGTCGTACCGGGGAGCTGTTTTTT. It translates to CASSAGTSRTGELFF.

The genes are TRBV6-1 and TRBJ1-1; D is undetermined. The CDR3 spans 13 residues. V was clipped by 4 bases and J by 5 bases, with 11 bases between them. Germline values: CDR1 MNHNS, CDR2 SASEGT. The CDR3 region is CASSGVQRTEAFF. The CDR3 DNA sequence: TGTGCCAGCAGTGGGGTCCAAAGGACTGAAGCTTTCTTT.

By sample fraction, this clone is medium-sized. This chain links TRBV27 with TRBJ1-1; 7 bases agree with TRBD1. There are 14 residues in the CDR3. The V segment lost 8 bases and the J segment 0 bases; nucleotides outside the gene matches: 6. CDR1 and CDR2 (germline): MNHEY, SMNVEV (reference sequence). CDR3 region: CASRRGRMNTEAFF. The CDR3 DNA reads TGTGCCAGCCGCAGGGGGAGGATGAACACTGAAGCTTTCTTT.

This clone has more than one count but fewer than ten. The rearrangement links TRBV12-5 to TRBJ2-7, with D tentatively TRBD1 or TRBD2 (5 bases each). The V end lost 2 bases, the J end lost 0 bases, and 11 bases lay between the germline ends. The CDR3 covers 15 residues. The germline V gene encodes CDR1 LGHNT and CDR2 FRNRAP. CDR3: CASGLLGRNSYEQYF. CDR3 nucleotides: TGTGCTAGTGGTTTGTTGGGACGTAACTCCTACGAGCAGTACTTC.

This sequence joins TRBV30 and TRBJ1-1; D unclear. Germline assignment: CDR1 GTSNPN and CDR2 SVGIG (reference sequence). V lost 2 bases and J 0 bases, leaving 4 bases between the germline ends. The CDR3 runs to 12 residues. The CDR3 nucleotides read TGTGCCTGGAGTCAGTTGAACACTGAAGCTTTCTTT. Translation: CAWSQLNTEAFF.

The V call is TRBV7-9, the J call TRBJ1-4; no clear D. The ends were cut back, 6 bases at V and 4 bases at J, with 12 bases in the middle. This CDR3 contains 14 residues. CDR1 SEHNR and CDR2 FQNEAQ come from the germline V gene (reference sequence). CDR3 sequence: CASRADGVNEKLFF. The CDR3 DNA sequence: TGTGCCAGCAGGGCGGATGGCGTTAATGAAAAACTGTTTTTT.

In this sample, this clone turned up a few times. This CDR3 reads CASSSDSGNTIYF. DNA of the CDR3: TGCGCCAGCAGCTCTGACTCTGGAAACACCATATATTTT. The chain employs TRBV5-1 and TRBJ1-3, with D hard to call. The CDR3 is 13 residues long. Looked up from germline, CDR1 is SGHRS and CDR2 is YFSETQ. Between the trimmed V and J ends, which lost 3 bases and 0 bases, there was a span of 4 bases.